Following are 22 T cell receptor beta chains from one sample sequenced in a study of PD-1 blockade in classical Hodgkin lymphoma. Data came from immunoSEQ multiplex PCR; TCRdb stores just in-frame clones and leaves some out. The profile covers tens of thousands of clones, with 60% to 85% appearing a single time and approximately 23% taken by the ten largest. Every one of the patients relapsed after autologous stem cell transplantation (brentuximab vedotin exposure was variable). The specimen was peripheral blood mononuclear cells (PBMCs), collected before the second cycle of nivolumab. Receptors originate from a human donor with classical Hodgkin lymphoma.

This clone was counted only a few times. V and J are TRBV29-1 and TRBJ2-7; TRBD1 aligns across 7 bases. The CDR3 totals 15 residues. Per germline, CDR1 SQVTM and CDR2 ANQGSEA. With V trimmed by 1 base and J by 4 bases, 10 bases remained unmatched. The CDR3 DNA sequence: TGCAGCGTTGAAGGCCTGACAGGGTCTAGATACGAGCAGTACTTC. It codes for CSVEGLTGSRYEQYF.

The J gene is TRBJ1-1, the V gene TRBV27; D is possibly TRBD1 (5 bases). Germline V gene data show CDR1 as MNHEY and CDR2 as SMNVEV (reference sequence). The CDR3 is made up of 14 amino acids. V shed 2 bases and J shed 4 bases, with 11 bases lying between them. In nucleotides, the CDR3 is TGTGCCAGCAGTTTAAGGGGTAGCGGCACTGAAGCTTTCTTT. This translates into CASSLRGSGTEAFF.

The CDR3: CAWSGINSNQPQHF. The CDR3 DNA is TGTGCCTGGAGCGGCATCAATAGCAATCAGCCCCAGCATTTT. V gene TRBV30 combines with J gene TRBJ1-5; D is ambiguous. Germline V gene data show CDR1 as GTSNPN and CDR2 as SVGIG (reference sequence). Trimming left V 3 bases short and J 0 bases short, with 9 bases between. This CDR3 is 14 amino acids long.

The chain links TRBV10-1 to TRBJ1-5; D remains unclear. Trimming pared 3 bases from V and 2 bases from J, leaving 2 bases between. Per germline, CDR1 WNHNN and CDR2 SYGVQD (reference sequence). The CDR3 spans 12 residues. CDR3 amino acids: CASSDGNQPQHF. For the CDR3, the DNA is TGCGCCAGCAGTGATGGCAATCAGCCCCAGCATTTT.

The rearrangement uses TRBV5-4 and TRBJ2-5; 8 bases are a match to TRBD2. After removal of 2 bases from V and 4 bases from J, the junction contained 4 bases not matched to a gene. Germline CDR1 SGHNT, CDR2 YYREEE (reference sequence). There are 14 residues in the CDR3. CDR3 DNA sequence: TGTGCCAGCAGCTTAGCGGGGGTAGGAGAGACCCAGTACTTC. It specifies CASSLAGVGETQYF. The full variable domain, its missing parts supplied by reference TRBV5-4 and TRBJ2-5, is ETGVTQSPTHLIKTRGQQVTLRCSSQSGHNTVSWYQQALGQGPQFIFQYYREEENGRGNFPPRFSGLQFPNYSSELNVNALELDDSALYLCASSLAGVGETQYFGPGTRLLVL.

In its sample, this clone was seen a few times. This rearrangement joins TRBV5-6 to TRBJ2-1; 8 bases agree with TRBD1. The CDR3 has 13 amino acids. CDR1 SGHDT and CDR2 YYEEEE come from the germline V gene. With V trimmed by 4 bases and J by 6 bases, 3 bases remained unmatched. The CDR3 region is CASSMTGANEQFF. The CDR3 DNA is TGTGCCAGCAGCATGACAGGGGCCAATGAGCAGTTCTTC.

V is TRBV28 and J is TRBJ2-3; D gene unclear. The CDR3 runs to 12 residues. CDR1 MDHEN and CDR2 SYDVKM come from the germline V gene. Trimming stripped 6 bases from V and 0 bases from J, with 4 bases between. The CDR3 region has the DNA TGTGCCAGCAGCCTCAGCACAGATACGCAGTATTTT. Translating gives CASSLSTDTQYF.

The chain combines TRBV9 with TRBJ2-3, with 9 bases lining up with TRBD2. With V trimmed by 4 bases and J by 6 bases, 6 bases remained unmatched. The CDR3 is 14 residues long. Looked up from germline, CDR1 is SGDLS and CDR2 is YYNGEE. DNA of the CDR3: TGTGCCAGCAGCTCCGGGACTAGCTTGGATACGCAGTATTTT. This sequence encodes CASSSGTSLDTQYF. Full variable domain (outside the CDR3, taken from reference TRBV9 and TRBJ2-3): DSGVTQTPKHLITATGQRVTLRCSPRSGDLSVYWYQQSLDQGLQFLIQYYNGEERAKGNILERFSAQQFPDLHSELNLSSLELGDSALYFCASSSGTSLDTQYFGPGTRLTVL.

The chain employs TRBV10-1 and TRBJ1-1; TRBD1 agrees at 10 bases. The CDR3 sequence is 12 residues long. CDR1 and CDR2 (germline): WNHNN, SYGVQD (reference sequence). V lost 10 bases and J lost 6; bases outside the gene matches: 5. The CDR3 nucleotides read TGCGCCAATGGACAGGGGGGATCTGAAGCTTTCTTT. It translates to CANGQGGSEAFF.

The V and J genes are TRBV15 and TRBJ2-2; 10 nucleotides agree with TRBD2. Germline CDR1 LNHNV, CDR2 YYDKDF (reference sequence). CDR3 length: 17 amino acids. The J segment lost 6 bases and the V segment lost 1 base, leaving 8 bases of the junction unmatched. The CDR3 DNA reads TGTGCCACCAGCAGAGCTAGCGGGAGTGCAGGGGCCGGGGAGCTGTTTTTT. Translating gives CATSRASGSAGAGELFF.

CDR3 coding DNA: TGCGCCAGCAGCCAAGAAGCGGCGAACCCTTCCTACGAGCAGTACTTC. It encodes CASSQEAANPSYEQYF. V and J are TRBV4-1 and TRBJ2-7; tentatively, D is TRBD2 (5 bases). CDR1 and CDR2 (germline): MGHRA, YSYEKL. The germline V and J ends were trimmed by 0 bases and 1 base, with 13 bases remaining between them. This CDR3 contains 16 residues.

The gene calls are TRBV19 and TRBJ1-1; D remains ambiguous. Germline-derived CDR1 and CDR2 are LNHDA and SQIVND (reference sequence). V gave up 7 bases and J gave up 5 bases, with 17 bases separating them. The CDR3 sequence is 14 residues long. The chain's CDR3 is CASKPAALGTEAFF. CDR3 coding DNA: TGTGCCAGTAAACCTGCGGCCCTGGGGACTGAAGCTTTCTTT.

This clone came up a few times. The chain couples TRBV5-1 to TRBJ1-6, with no clear D. Per the germline V gene, CDR1 is SGHRS and CDR2 is YFSETQ. The V end was cut by 2 bases, the J end by 0 bases, with 9 bases between. The CDR3 spans 16 residues. For the CDR3, the DNA is TGCGCCAGCAGCTTAGGCACTAGCTCCTATAATTCACCCCTCCACTTT. It encodes CASSLGTSSYNSPLHF.

The gene calls are TRBV19 and TRBJ2-5; 11 bases align to TRBD2. J lost 1 base, V lost 4 bases, and 2 bases had no gene match. Per germline, CDR1 LNHDA and CDR2 SQIVND (reference sequence). The CDR3 extends over 15 amino acids. CDR3: CASSKTSGTQETQYF. The CDR3 coding sequence is TGTGCCAGTAGTAAGACTAGCGGGACCCAAGAGACCCAGTACTTC.

With respect to this clone: The same CDR3 is also encoded by other DNA sequences in this sample. The chain employs TRBV7-3 and TRBJ1-1; D uncertain. The CDR3 has 15 amino acids. Germline CDR1 SGHTA, CDR2 FQGTGA. Trimming took off 1 base at V and 0 bases at J, with 9 bases between the two ends. CDR3 amino acids: CASSLNGGMNTEAFF. CDR3 bases: TGTGCCAGCAGCTTAAACGGCGGCATGAACACTGAAGCTTTCTTT.

A single count supports this clone. The chain links TRBV25-1 to TRBJ2-5, with 10 bases that match TRBD2. TRBJ2-7 matches the DNA end more closely, so the J call is doubtful. The CDR3 consists of 16 residues. CDR1 and CDR2 (germline): MGHDK, SYGVNS. The DNA for the CDR3 is TGTGCCAGCAGTGAAACTGGTAGCGGGAGGTCCTACGAGCAGTACTTC. Its protein is CASSETGSGRSYEQYF.

The chain has TRBV30 and TRBJ1-3; a possible D gene is TRBD1 (5 bases). V shed 3 bases and J shed 5 bases, with 17 bases lying between them. The CDR3 is 15 amino acids. Germline V lookup: CDR1 GTSNPN, CDR2 SVGIG (reference sequence). The CDR3 DNA sequence: TGTGCCTGGAGCCGGCGAGCAGGGTTCCGAAACACCATATATTTT. Its translation is CAWSRRAGFRNTIYF.

A note on this clone: This sample includes further DNA sequences coding for the same CDR3. This sequence joins TRBV6-5 and TRBJ1-5; tentative D call: TRBD1 (5 bases). There are 15 residues in the CDR3. Germline values: CDR1 MNHEY, CDR2 SVGAGI. V shed 2 bases and J shed 3 bases, with 11 bases lying between them. This CDR3 reads CASSYTTGVNQPQHF. The CDR3 bases are TGTGCCAGCAGTTACACAACAGGCGTCAATCAGCCCCAGCATTTT.

J is TRBJ2-1 and V is TRBV11-2; D not certain. This CDR3 spans 14 amino acids. Germline CDR1 is SGHAT and CDR2 is FQNNGV. V lost 2 bases, J lost 8 bases, and 13 bases lay in between. The CDR3 loop is CASSLMGSNHEQFF. CDR3 bases: TGTGCCAGCAGCTTAATGGGTAGTAACCATGAGCAGTTCTTC.

This sequence joins TRBV9 and TRBJ1-2; 8 bases are shared with TRBD1. Looked up from germline, CDR1 is SGDLS and CDR2 is YYNGEE. CDR3 size: 15 residues. Trimming removed 2 bases from V and 4 bases from J; junction bases left unmatched: 7. The CDR3 reads CASSVGTGVAYGYTF. The CDR3 DNA sequence: TGTGCCAGCAGCGTCGGGACAGGAGTCGCCTATGGCTACACCTTC.

This chain connects TRBV4-2 to TRBJ2-5; D is ambiguous. V lost 2 bases and J lost 3, with 7 bases in between. The CDR3 runs to 13 residues. Germline loops: CDR1 LGHNA, CDR2 YNFKEQ. CDR3 nucleotide sequence: TGTGCCAGCAGCCAATCGGTGAAAGAGACCCAGTACTTC. Translation gives CASSQSVKETQYF.

The V gene is TRBV28, the J gene TRBJ2-7; 9 nucleotides agree with TRBD1. Germline values: CDR1 MDHEN, CDR2 SYDVKM. The CDR3 is made up of 16 amino acids. V was pared by 6 bases and J by 3 bases, with 12 bases of the junction left unmatched. CDR3 sequence reads: CASSQPGQGEHYEQYF. The CDR3 DNA follows: TGTGCCAGCAGCCAACCGGGACAGGGCGAGCACTACGAGCAGTACTTC.